The text below deals with one T cell receptor (beta chain). Only one count was recorded for this clone. Its antigen is still unknown. No qualities accompany the bases; no much larger clone lies one base away. The record originates from a study of T cell changes during pregnancy in multiple sclerosis (dated by TCRdb to 2018 to 2020). Looking at the study overall: The study looked at changes in the T cell repertoire across pregnancy in women with multiple sclerosis.

The library was built by means of the immunoSEQ multiplex PCR assay. TCRdb carries this immuneACCESS record with in-frame sequences only. Its versions omit some clonotypes, under half of them owing to an unresolved V gene in the studies checked, with the rest unexplained. Here the sample has some 93,000 clones; approximately 92% occur a single time. The ten most abundant clones make up 2% to 2.5% of the sample. Based on the germline V gene (reference sequence), the CDR1 and CDR2 sequences are LNHDA and SQIVND. A distance of 13 bases separates the germline ends of V and J, which lose 5 bases and 2 bases respectively. Reading from cysteine to phenylalanine, the CDR3 counts 15 amino acids. The entry retains the CDR3 DNA only, 45 bases that are in frame from base 1.

The receptor was derived from a female donor with multiple sclerosis, enrolled in a pregnancy study. The sequence joins TRBV19 to TRBJ1-5; matching of 6 bases hints at TRBD1 as the D gene. The sample in question was peripheral blood, obtained after pregnancy. The CDR3 is CASSPRTARNQPQHF. The DNA is as follows: TGTGCCAGTAGTCCCCGGACAGCTCGCAATCAGCCCCAGCATTTT.